This T cell receptor beta chain was captured in a study of response to subunit inactivated influenza vaccine. Whole-study results and caveats: Authors suggested that a seasonal influenza vaccination recruits few new T cells each time.

Germline loops: CDR1 SEHNR, CDR2 FQNEAQ (reference sequence). The V segment lost 5 bases and the J segment 4 bases; nucleotides outside the gene matches: 8. The CDR3 length is 14 residues. TCRdb redid the calling of the RT-PCR reads with MiXCR, one entry per CDR3 protein. The data show 710,000 or so distinct CDR3 sequences, 15% to 19% seen once. This clonotype was observed a few times. What it recognizes is unknown. The sequence was obtained from a man in his forties or fifties who received an inactivated influenza vaccine. The chain employs TRBV7-9 and TRBJ2-7; TRBD1 matches 7 bases. The specimen was PBMCs from blood, collected roughly 13 days after vaccination. The CDR3 bases are TGTGCCAGCAGCCACACGGGACAGAGTTACGAGCAGTACTTC. Protein sequence: CASSHTGQSYEQYF.